This is a list of T cell receptor beta chains from one sample in a study of blood T cells in healthy people across ages. TCRdb processed the 5' RACE reads anew with MiXCR; each CDR3 protein has one entry. The sample includes more than 650,000 distinct CDR3 sequences, approximately 53% of them seen just once. Source material: blood. These receptor sequences come from a man older than 75 in good health. The CDR3 runs from the conserved cysteine through the conserved F or W. Fields, in order: V gene, D gene, J gene, clone size, CDR3 DNA, CDR3 protein. A D gene is named only where the DNA matches it firmly. Clone size is given for some rows only: seen once, a few or many times, or a class if the clone is expanded.

V: TRBV20-1
D: .
J: TRBJ2-5
size: .
DNA: TGCAGTGCTAGAGATCCCAGAGCCGCCCGCTCAGAGACCCAGTACTTC
CDR3: CSARDPRAARSETQYF

V: TRBV6-5
D: .
J: TRBJ2-1
size: .
DNA: TGTGCCAGCAGTTACTCCGCGGATTCCACCTTATACAATGAGCAGTTCTTC
CDR3: CASSYSADSTLYNEQFF

V: TRBV11-3
D: TRBD1
J: TRBJ2-1
size: .
DNA: TGTGCCAGCAGCTCAGGACAGGGGACCTCCTACAATGAGCAGTTCTTC
CDR3: CASSSGQGTSYNEQFF

V: TRBV29-1
D: .
J: TRBJ2-1
size: few
DNA: TGCAGCGTTTCCTTACTCGGTGGTGAGCAGTTCTTC
CDR3: CSVSLLGGEQFF

V: TRBV4-1
D: .
J: TRBJ2-1
size: .
DNA: TGCGCCAGCAGCCCCGGCTGGAGAGGGCCCTACAATGAGCAGTTCTTC
CDR3: CASSPGWRGPYNEQFF

V: TRBV2
D: .
J: TRBJ2-5
size: few
DNA: TGTGCCAGCAGTGAAGCCTCCCATTGGGGTGAGACCCAGTACTTC
CDR3: CASSEASHWGETQYF

V: TRBV20-1
D: .
J: TRBJ1-2
size: few
DNA: TGCAGTGCCCTCTTGCGGACAGATAACTATGGCTACACCTTC
CDR3: CSALLRTDNYGYTF

V: TRBV27
D: TRBD1
J: TRBJ2-7
size: few
DNA: TGTGCCAGCAGTTTACACAGGGGGTACGAGCAGTACTTC
CDR3: CASSLHRGYEQYF

V: TRBV25-1
D: .
J: TRBJ2-4
size: few
DNA: TGTGCCAGCAGTGATGATCCGGGACATAGAAACATTCAGTACTTC
CDR3: CASSDDPGHRNIQYF

V: TRBV7-6
D: TRBD1
J: TRBJ1-2
size: few
DNA: TGTGCCAGCAGCCCTCGGACAGGGACCGATGGCTACACCTTC
CDR3: CASSPRTGTDGYTF

V: TRBV11-2
D: TRBD2
J: TRBJ2-7
size: .
DNA: TGTGCCAGCAGCTTAGGACTAGCTGTAGGGAATGAGCAGTACTTC
CDR3: CASSLGLAVGNEQYF

V: TRBV4-1
D: .
J: TRBJ2-1
size: .
DNA: TGCGCCAGCAGCCAAGATGCCCCTTCTTACAATGAGCAGTTCTTC
CDR3: CASSQDAPSYNEQFF

V: TRBV7-2
D: TRBD2
J: TRBJ2-5
size: .
DNA: TGTGCCAGCAGCGCCCATGGACTAGCGCACCAAGAGACCCAGTACTTC
CDR3: CASSAHGLAHQETQYF

V: TRBV25-1
D: TRBD2
J: TRBJ2-3
size: .
DNA: TGTGCCAGCAGTGGGACCGGGACTAGCAGCAGATACGCGTATTTT
CDR3: CASSGTGTSSRYAYF

V: TRBV2
D: .
J: TRBJ2-3
size: .
DNA: TGTGCCAGCAGGCGGTTGGTGGCAGCGGTCACAGATACGCAGTATTTT
CDR3: CASRRLVAAVTDTQYF

V: TRBV12-5
D: TRBD1
J: TRBJ2-5
size: few
DNA: TGTGCTAGTGGCTTGGGACAGGGGGGCCAAGAGACCCAGTACTTC
CDR3: CASGLGQGGQETQYF

V: TRBV29-1
D: TRBD2
J: TRBJ2-1
size: few
DNA: TGCTCCGGGGGGGGCGATGAGCAGTTCTTC
CDR3: CSGGGDEQFF

V: TRBV20-1
D: TRBD2
J: TRBJ2-1
size: .
DNA: TGCAGTGCTAGAGAGGACGGTAGCGGGTACAATGAGCAGTTCTTC
CDR3: CSAREDGSGYNEQFF

V: TRBV10-3
D: .
J: TRBJ2-5
size: .
DNA: TGTGCCATCAGTCCACAGCAAGAGACCCAGTACTTC
CDR3: CAISPQQETQYF

V: TRBV24-1
D: .
J: TRBJ2-1
size: few
DNA: TGTGCCACCTCGACTGCCCTCGAGCAGTTCTTC
CDR3: CATSTALEQFF